The following is a T cell receptor beta chain sequence with its context. A read error may be the cause here, since a much bigger clone is one base away. The germline V gene has CDR1 SGHDN and CDR2 FVKESK. This CDR3 has 11 residues. The data derive from a study of read filtering for tumor transcriptome and immune sequencing. Study at large: Mean patient age was approximately 66 years, range roughly 45 to 80; 17 to 20 male, 14 to 15 female.

From roughly 400 ng of RNA, a library with molecular barcoded alpha/delta and beta/gamma adaptors was made. MiXCR, applied by TCRdb to the reads, yields one record per CDR3 protein. The sample holds about 61,000 distinct CDR3 sequences, around 21% seen once. The V and J genes are TRBV14 and TRBJ2-5; D is unresolved. The receptor comes from a donor aged 40 or older with multiple myeloma. Sequencing was carried out using a population of CD138-negative cells sorted from bone marrow. CDR3 sequence: CAGSESETQYF. Written as DNA, the CDR3 is TGTGCCGGCAGCGAGAGTGAGACCCAGTACTTC.